This T cell receptor (beta chain) was sequenced during a study of monozygotic twins with inflammatory bowel disease. Staff drew an approximately 2.5 ml blood sample from each donor. Whole blood without T cell sorting served as the source of isolated total RNA. Eight separate reactions for every sample produced the cDNA. Two nested PCRs, run for around 15 and 9 cycles, were applied to TCRalpha and TCRbeta cDNA. Each CDR3 protein gets one entry in TCRdb, which reprocessed the 5' RACE reads and gives no DNA. The table for this sample gives 170,000 or so distinct CDR3 sequences. The CDR3 runs 16 residues. Germline loops: CDR1 SGHRS, CDR2 YFSETQ.

The V and J genes are TRBV5-1 and TRBJ2-1; with no DNA, the TCRdb D assignment of TRBD1 cannot be verified. The sequenced material came from blood. The receptor comes from a human donor with ulcerative colitis or Crohn's disease, or a healthy co-twin of an affected twin (not recorded which). CDR3 region: CASSLIQQPGWDEQFF.